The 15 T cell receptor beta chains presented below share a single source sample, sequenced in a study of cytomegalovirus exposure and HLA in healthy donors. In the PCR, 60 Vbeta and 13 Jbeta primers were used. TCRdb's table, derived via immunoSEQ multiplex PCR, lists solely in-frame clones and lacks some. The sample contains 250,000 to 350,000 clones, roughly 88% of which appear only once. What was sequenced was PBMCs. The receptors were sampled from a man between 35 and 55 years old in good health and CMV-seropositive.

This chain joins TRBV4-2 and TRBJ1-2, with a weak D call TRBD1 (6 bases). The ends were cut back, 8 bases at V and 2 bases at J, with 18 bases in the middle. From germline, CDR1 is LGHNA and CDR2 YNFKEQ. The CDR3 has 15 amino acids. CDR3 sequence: CASATGQGWNYGYTF. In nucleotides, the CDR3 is TGTGCCAGCGCCACGGGGCAGGGGTGGAACTATGGCTACACCTTC.

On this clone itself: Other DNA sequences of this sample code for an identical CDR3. The CDR3 here is CASSRTGENTEAFF. CDR3 nucleotides: TGTGCCAGCAGTCGGACAGGGGAGAACACTGAAGCTTTCTTT. The V and J genes are TRBV7-8 and TRBJ1-1; 9 nucleotides align to TRBD1. Germline CDR1 and CDR2: SGHVS and FQNEAQ. The V gene end was trimmed by 6 bases and the J gene end by 1 base; junction bases not matched to a gene: 3. There are 14 residues in the CDR3.

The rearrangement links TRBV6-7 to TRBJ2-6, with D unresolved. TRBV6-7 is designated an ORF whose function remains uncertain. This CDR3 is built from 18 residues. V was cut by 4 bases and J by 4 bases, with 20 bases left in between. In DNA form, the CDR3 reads TGTGCCAGCAGTTGTCCCCGTGGGCAACTTGGCGGGGCCAACGTCCTGACTTTC. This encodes CASSCPRGQLGGANVLTF.

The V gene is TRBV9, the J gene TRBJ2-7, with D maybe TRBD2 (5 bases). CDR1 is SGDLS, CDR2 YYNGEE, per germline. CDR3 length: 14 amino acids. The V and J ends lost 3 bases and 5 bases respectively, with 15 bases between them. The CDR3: CASSGTGYENEQYF. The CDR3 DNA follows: TGTGCCAGCAGCGGAACGGGATACGAAAACGAGCAGTACTTC.

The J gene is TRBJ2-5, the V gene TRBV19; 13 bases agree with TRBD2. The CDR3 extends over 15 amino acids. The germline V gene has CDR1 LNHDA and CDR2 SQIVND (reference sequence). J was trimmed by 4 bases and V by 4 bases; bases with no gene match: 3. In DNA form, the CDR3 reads TGTGCCAGTAGTAGGACTAGCGGGAGCTTAGAGACCCAGTACTTC. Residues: CASSRTSGSLETQYF.

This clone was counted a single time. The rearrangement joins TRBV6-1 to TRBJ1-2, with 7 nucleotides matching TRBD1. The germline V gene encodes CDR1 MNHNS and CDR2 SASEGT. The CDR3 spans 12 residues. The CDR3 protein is CGIGDRPYGYTF. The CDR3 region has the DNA TGTGGGATAGGGGACAGACCTTATGGCTACACCTTC.

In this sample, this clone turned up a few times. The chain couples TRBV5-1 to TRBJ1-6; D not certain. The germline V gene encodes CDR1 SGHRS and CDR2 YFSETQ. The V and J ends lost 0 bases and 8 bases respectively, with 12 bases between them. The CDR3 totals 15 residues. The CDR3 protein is CASSLGTGRDSPLHF. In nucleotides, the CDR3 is TGCGCCAGCAGCTTGGGGACGGGGAGGGATTCACCCCTCCACTTT.

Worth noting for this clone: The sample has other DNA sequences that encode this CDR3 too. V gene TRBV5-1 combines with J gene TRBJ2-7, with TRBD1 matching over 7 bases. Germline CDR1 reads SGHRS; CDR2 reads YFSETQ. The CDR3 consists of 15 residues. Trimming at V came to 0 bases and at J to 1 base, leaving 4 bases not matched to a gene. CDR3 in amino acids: CASSLGTGGSYEQYF. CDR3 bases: TGCGCCAGCAGCTTGGGGACAGGTGGGTCCTACGAGCAGTACTTC.

Here the CDR3 reads CASSAGQGKGYTF. The DNA for the CDR3 is TGTGCCAGCAGTGCAGGACAGGGAAAGGGCTACACCTTC. The V and J genes are TRBV27 and TRBJ1-2, with 8 positions matching TRBD1. Losses at the gene ends were 5 bases for V and 8 bases for J; bases not matched to a gene: 7. The CDR3 loop spans 13 amino acids. From germline, CDR1 is MNHEY and CDR2 SMNVEV (reference sequence).

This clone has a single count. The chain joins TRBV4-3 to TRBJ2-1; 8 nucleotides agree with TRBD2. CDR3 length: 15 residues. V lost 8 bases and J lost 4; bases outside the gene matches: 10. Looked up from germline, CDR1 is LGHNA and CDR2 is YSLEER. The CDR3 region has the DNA TGCGCCAGCTCGAGGGAGGGCGGGGGGTACAATGAGCAGTTCTTC. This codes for CASSREGGGYNEQFF.

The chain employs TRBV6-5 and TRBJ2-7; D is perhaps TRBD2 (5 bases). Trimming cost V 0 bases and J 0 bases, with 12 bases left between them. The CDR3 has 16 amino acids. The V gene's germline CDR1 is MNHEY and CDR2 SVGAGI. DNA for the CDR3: TGTGCCAGCAGTTACTCGATCTTTGGGAGCTCCTACGAGCAGTACTTC. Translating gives CASSYSIFGSSYEQYF.

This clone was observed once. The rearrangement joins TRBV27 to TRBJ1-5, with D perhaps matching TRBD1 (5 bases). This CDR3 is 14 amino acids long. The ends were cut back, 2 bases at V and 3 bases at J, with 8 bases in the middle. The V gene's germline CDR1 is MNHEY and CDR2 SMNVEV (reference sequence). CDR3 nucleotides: TGTGCCAGCAGTTTAGGAGGGGTCAATCAGCCCCAGCATTTT. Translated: CASSLGGVNQPQHF.

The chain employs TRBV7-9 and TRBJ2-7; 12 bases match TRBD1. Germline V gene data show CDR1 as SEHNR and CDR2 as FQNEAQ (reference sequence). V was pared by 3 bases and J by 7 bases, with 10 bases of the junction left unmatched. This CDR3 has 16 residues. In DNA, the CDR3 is TGTGCCAGCAGCTTCCCAAGGGACAGGGGGCAGCGGGAGCAGTACTTC. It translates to CASSFPRDRGQREQYF.

The CDR3 sequence is CASSMYTATNQPQHF. The CDR3 DNA sequence: TGTGCCAGTAGTATGTATACAGCAACTAATCAGCCCCAGCATTTT. V is TRBV19 and J is TRBJ1-5; D ambiguous. V was pared by 3 bases and J by 4 bases, with 13 bases between. The CDR3 extends over 15 amino acids. Germline V gives CDR1 LNHDA, CDR2 SQIVND (reference sequence).

In DNA form, the CDR3 reads TGTGCCAGCAGTTTATTGGCTAGCGGGAGTCGGGGAGATACGCAGTATTTT. It codes for CASSLLASGSRGDTQYF. The rearrangement links TRBV28 to TRBJ2-3; TRBD2 aligns across 10 bases. V dropped 1 base and J dropped 5; count of bases not matched to a gene: 9. The CDR3 consists of 17 residues. Per germline, CDR1 MDHEN and CDR2 SYDVKM.